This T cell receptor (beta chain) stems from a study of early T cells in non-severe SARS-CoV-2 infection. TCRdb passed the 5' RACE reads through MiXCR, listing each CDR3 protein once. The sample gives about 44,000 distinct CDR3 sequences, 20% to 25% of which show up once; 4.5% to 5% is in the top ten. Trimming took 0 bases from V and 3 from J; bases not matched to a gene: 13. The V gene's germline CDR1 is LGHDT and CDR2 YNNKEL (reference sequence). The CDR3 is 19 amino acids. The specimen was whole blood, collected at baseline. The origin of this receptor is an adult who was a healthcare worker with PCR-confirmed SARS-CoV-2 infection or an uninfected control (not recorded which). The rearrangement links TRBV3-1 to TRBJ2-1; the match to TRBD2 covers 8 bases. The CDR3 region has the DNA TGTGCCAGCAGCCAAGATTGGGGCCTTGGAGCGGGGGTCTACAATGAGCAGTTCTTC. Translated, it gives CASSQDWGLGAGVYNEQFF.